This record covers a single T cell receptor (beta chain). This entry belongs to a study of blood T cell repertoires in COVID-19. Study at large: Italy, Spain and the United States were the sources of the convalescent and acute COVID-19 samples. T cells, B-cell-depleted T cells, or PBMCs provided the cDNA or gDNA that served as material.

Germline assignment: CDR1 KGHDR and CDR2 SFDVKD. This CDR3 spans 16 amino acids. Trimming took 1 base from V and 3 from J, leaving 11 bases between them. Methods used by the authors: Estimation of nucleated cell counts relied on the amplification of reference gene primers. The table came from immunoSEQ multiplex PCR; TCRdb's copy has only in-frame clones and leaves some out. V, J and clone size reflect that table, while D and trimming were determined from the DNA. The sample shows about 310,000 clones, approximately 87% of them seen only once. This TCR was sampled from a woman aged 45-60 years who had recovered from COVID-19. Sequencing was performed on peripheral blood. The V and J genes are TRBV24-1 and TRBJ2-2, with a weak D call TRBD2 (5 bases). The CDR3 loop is CATSDLRTLDTGELFF. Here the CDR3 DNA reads TGTGCCACCAGTGATTTACGGACTCTGGACACCGGGGAGCTGTTTTTT.